A selection of T cell receptor beta chains follows, all from one sample in a study of spatial heterogeneity in lung cancer. TCRdb re-analysed the 5' RACE reads in MiXCR, keeping a single row per CDR3 protein. The table lists roughly 11,000 distinct CDR3 sequences, about 15% of them singletons. Sequences were derived from lung tumor tissue, sampled at surgery. These receptor sequences come from a male donor with early-stage non-small cell lung cancer. Both conserved end residues are part of each CDR3. A D gene is named only where the DNA matches it firmly. Clone size is shown for a subset of rows, as once, few, many or a class of expanded clone.

D	J	size	V	DNA	CDR3
TRBD1	TRBJ2-7	medium-sized	TRBV7-8	TGTGCCAGCAGCATCCCGGACAGGACCTACGAGCAGTACTTC	CASSIPDRTYEQYF
-	TRBJ2-7	-	TRBV6-5	TGTGCCAGCATGGCGAGAAAAGGGCCCTACGAGCAGTACTTC	CASMARKGPYEQYF
-	TRBJ2-7	many	TRBV10-1	TGCGCCAGCAGTCAAACTATCAGGGACGAGCAGTACTTC	CASSQTIRDEQYF
TRBD2	TRBJ2-7	few	TRBV14	TGTGCCAGCAGCCAAGATTGGAGCGGGAGGACCGAGCAGTACTTC	CASSQDWSGRTEQYF
TRBD1	TRBJ1-1	many	TRBV5-8	TGTGCCAGCAGCCAAAGAGGGACAGGTGAAGCTTTCTTT	CASSQRGTGEAFF
-	TRBJ1-5	many	TRBV6-1	TGTGCCAGCAGCAGACTGGGGACGGGTCAGCCCCAGCATTTT	CASSRLGTGQPQHF
-	TRBJ2-1	many	TRBV19	TGTGCCAACCCACCCCGGGACGGCTCCTACAATGAGCAGTTCTTC	CANPPRDGSYNEQFF
-	TRBJ2-7	medium-sized	TRBV11-2	TGTGCCAGCAGCACCCCGGATCAGGGTCGGTACGAGCAGTACTTC	CASSTPDQGRYEQYF
-	TRBJ2-7	medium-sized	TRBV6-5	TGTGCCAGCAGTCAATTCCCGACAGACTACGAGCAGTACTTC	CASSQFPTDYEQYF
TRBD1	TRBJ1-5	medium-sized	TRBV29-1	TGCAGCGTTGAAGTAGGGACAGGGGGCAATCAGCCCCAGCATTTT	CSVEVGTGGNQPQHF
TRBD1	TRBJ2-1	many	TRBV11-3	TGTGCCAGCAGCTTATGGACAGGGCCCCTATACGAGCAGTTCTTC	CASSLWTGPLYEQFF
TRBD1	TRBJ2-5	-	TRBV18	TGTGCCAGCTCACCACTTGGACAGGGGCCAGGAGAGACCCAGTACTTC	CASSPLGQGPGETQYF
TRBD1	TRBJ2-7	many	TRBV12-3/TRBV12-4	TGTGCCAGCAGTTTTATGGCCGCGGACAGGGGGAGGGACGAGCAGTACTTC	CASSFMAADRGRDEQYF
-	TRBJ1-2	-	TRBV7-9	TGTGCCAGCAGCTCGGACAGAGCCTTCTATGGCTACACCTTC	CASSSDRAFYGYTF
-	TRBJ1-2	-	TRBV30	TGTGCCTGGAGTGTAGAACGGTATGGCTACACCTTC	CAWSVERYGYTF
-	TRBJ2-5	many	TRBV18	TGTGCCAGCTCACCACGGGAAGGCGCAGAGACCCAGTACTTC	CASSPREGAETQYF
-	TRBJ1-2	once	TRBV4-1	TGCGCCAGCAGCCAAGCCGTGATAAACTATGGCTACACCTTC	CASSQAVINYGYTF
TRBD2	TRBJ2-3	medium-sized	TRBV5-4	TGTGCCAGCGGACCGGGGACTAGCGGGAGTTCAGATACGCAGTATTTT	CASGPGTSGSSDTQYF
-	TRBJ2-3	-	TRBV7-2	TGTGCCAGCAGCCGGTCCTCCCGTGGAGATACGCAGTATTTT	CASSRSSRGDTQYF
-	TRBJ2-7	many	TRBV28	TGTGCCACCAGGGGACGGCGCAGCTCCTACGAGCAGTACTTC	CATRGRRSSYEQYF
-	TRBJ2-5	many	TRBV7-2	TGTGCCAGCAGCCTAGGCTACAGCGAGACCCAGTACTTC	CASSLGYSETQYF
-	TRBJ2-5	medium-sized	TRBV28	TGTGCCAGCAGTTTTCAGGGAACGAAAGAGACCCAGTACTTC	CASSFQGTKETQYF
-	TRBJ2-3	many	TRBV9	TGTGCCAGCAGCGGGGGGCCCACAGATACGCAGTATTTT	CASSGGPTDTQYF
-	TRBJ2-7	-	TRBV9	TGTGCCAGCAGCGTAGAACAGGGTGGCGAGCAGTACTTC	CASSVEQGGEQYF
TRBD2	TRBJ2-7	medium-sized	TRBV20-1	TGCAGTGCTACGGTCCAGCGGGGGACCTCCTACGAGCAGTACTTC	CSATVQRGTSYEQYF
-	TRBJ2-1	-	TRBV5-1	TGCGCCAGCAGCGGCGTAGCGCAAAGCTCCTACAATGAGCAGTTCTTC	CASSGVAQSSYNEQFF
-	TRBJ2-6	many	TRBV13	TGTGCCAGCAGCGCCGACAGTACGGCCAACGTCCTGACTTTC	CASSADSTANVLTF
-	TRBJ2-7	many	TRBV20-1	TGCAGTGCTGGAGATGGTTCGAGGGATACGTACGAGCAGTACTTC	CSAGDGSRDTYEQYF